The rows below give T cell receptor beta chains drawn from one sample of a study of blood T cell repertoires in COVID-19. TCRdb's copy holds only in-frame clones and misses some; the assay was immunoSEQ multiplex PCR. This table has 320,000 or so clones, over 70% appearing once. The material sequenced was PBMCs or T cells enriched from blood (not recorded which). Source of these receptors: a man aged 25 to 40 who had recovered from COVID-19. Both conserved end residues are part of each CDR3. Fields, in order: V gene, J gene, CDR3 protein.

V: TRBV3-1/TRBV3-2; J: TRBJ1-5; CDR3: CASSQGLDRGNQPQHF
V: TRBV14; J: TRBJ1-2; CDR3: CASRRQGVDGYTF
V: TRBV15; J: TRBJ2-5; CDR3: CATSRGGAGETQYF
V: TRBV19; J: TRBJ2-7; CDR3: CASSIKGDRGGSYEQYF
V: TRBV6-2/TRBV6-3; J: TRBJ2-7; CDR3: CASSYGAGASSYEQYF
V: TRBV7-9; J: TRBJ1-2; CDR3: CASSPGTAYGYTF
V: TRBV7-9; J: TRBJ1-4; CDR3: CASSLGEDEKLFF
V: TRBV6-1; J: TRBJ2-1; CDR3: CASSDLGANDEQFF
V: TRBV10-2; J: TRBJ2-7; CDR3: CASSESRAIQVNF
V: TRBV6-6; J: TRBJ1-6; CDR3: CASSYSRGGNSPLHF
V: TRBV2; J: TRBJ1-2; CDR3: CASKYRGRNGYTF
V: TRBV30; J: TRBJ1-2; CDR3: CAWSRQTAGYTF
V: TRBV18; J: TRBJ2-2; CDR3: CASSPVPGGARAGELFF
V: TRBV19; J: TRBJ1-5; CDR3: CASSTSGQGGNQPQHF
V: TRBV7-6; J: TRBJ2-2; CDR3: CASSLDAGNVELFF
V: TRBV2; J: TRBJ2-7; CDR3: CASSPGTGSIYEQYF
V: TRBV2; J: TRBJ2-7; CDR3: CASSAGQSYEQYF
V: TRBV6-5; J: TRBJ1-1; CDR3: CASSYSHRQNTEAFF
V: TRBV19; J: TRBJ2-1; CDR3: CASSMSAAGNEQFF
V: TRBV11-2; J: TRBJ1-1; CDR3: CASSLDGGGVIGAFF
V: TRBV9; J: TRBJ2-3; CDR3: CASSPWTGGPTDTQYF
V: TRBV4-1; J: TRBJ1-5; CDR3: CASSQEGTGGTQPQHF
V: TRBV3-1/TRBV3-2; J: TRBJ2-1; CDR3: CASSPRRRNEQFF
V: TRBV6-1; J: TRBJ1-2; CDR3: CASSEQGLGAYGYTF
V: TRBV19; J: TRBJ1-2; CDR3: CASSTPGQGRGGYTF
V: TRBV6-1; J: TRBJ2-1; CDR3: CASSEKRGNSYNEQFF
V: TRBV5-4; J: TRBJ1-5; CDR3: CASSRQGEQPQHF
V: TRBV9; J: TRBJ1-3; CDR3: CASSVDPGHGNTIYF
V: TRBV13; J: TRBJ2-1; CDR3: CASSFRVTYNEQFF
V: TRBV18; J: TRBJ1-2; CDR3: CASSRENTNYGYTF
V: TRBV7-9; J: TRBJ2-2; CDR3: CASREGGYTGELFF
V: TRBV2; J: TRBJ1-3; CDR3: CASRRTVSGNTIYF
V: TRBV2; J: TRBJ2-7; CDR3: CASSDFPGRGYEQYF
V: TRBV24-1; J: TRBJ2-5; CDR3: CATSDDRTSGGLETQYF
V: TRBV13; J: TRBJ2-7; CDR3: CASSPRTGPYEQYF
V: TRBV20-1; J: TRBJ2-7; CDR3: CSASDRTYEQYF
V: TRBV7-9; J: TRBJ1-2; CDR3: CASSPLPGQGYGYTF
V: TRBV3-1/TRBV3-2; J: TRBJ2-7; CDR3: CASSQGGVGGEQYF
V: TRBV5-6; J: TRBJ2-7; CDR3: CASSLAGHVYEQYF
V: TRBV6-2/TRBV6-3; J: TRBJ1-2; CDR3: CASSILGGTGYTF
V: TRBV4-2; J: TRBJ1-1; CDR3: CASSQDPVNTEAFF
V: TRBV4-1; J: TRBJ2-3; CDR3: CASSYGKGQASTDTQYF
V: TRBV6-1; J: TRBJ1-5; CDR3: CASSDLLYSNQPQHF
V: TRBV6-6; J: TRBJ1-5; CDR3: CASRRYYRENQPQHF
V: TRBV9; J: TRBJ2-2; CDR3: CASSLSGGTGELFF
V: TRBV29-1; J: TRBJ2-1; CDR3: CSVDKQGYNNEQFF
V: TRBV7-8; J: TRBJ2-5; CDR3: CASSSSGGRETQYF
V: TRBV9; J: TRBJ1-5; CDR3: CASSDLRRVGSNQPQHF
V: TRBV7-9; J: TRBJ1-1; CDR3: CASSSQGATSTEAFF